The rows below give T cell receptor beta chains drawn from one sample of a study of Graves' ophthalmopathy and Graves' hyperthyroidism. TCRdb ran MiXCR on the multiplex PCR reads and lists one entry per CDR3 protein. The sample lists hundreds of thousands of distinct CDR3 sequences, about 15% seen once, with roughly 9.8% in the top ten. Sequencing input: blood. The source of these receptors is a young woman with Graves' ophthalmopathy. The CDR3 runs from the conserved cysteine through the conserved F or W. D genes are given only for firm matches. Clone size is given for some rows only: seen once, a few or many times, or a class if the clone is expanded.

>TRBJ2-5|NA|TRBV20-1|many
CSALKGREPETQYF
TGCAGTGCTTTAAAAGGTAGAGAGCCGGAGACCCAGTACTTC
>TRBJ1-6|NA|TRBV2|NA
CASSGPDSEVNSPLHF
TGTGCCAGCAGTGGCCCGGACAGCGAGGTTAATTCACCCCTCCACTTT
>TRBJ2-5|TRBD2|TRBV20-1|many
CSAPGRGTETQYF
TGCAGTGCTCCCGGGAGGGGCACGGAGACCCAGTACTTC
>TRBJ2-7|NA|TRBV20-1|many
CSARDYPAEQYF
TGCAGTGCTAGGGACTACCCCGCGGAGCAGTACTTC
>TRBJ2-7|NA|TRBV5-1|NA
CASSLRGARSYEQYF
TGCGCCAGCAGCTTGCGGGGGGCGAGGTCCTACGAGCAGTACTTC
>TRBJ2-7|NA|TRBV6-2/TRBV6-3|many
CASSLTRSGPRGVEEQYF
TGTGCCAGCAGTCTGACCCGATCTGGGCCTAGGGGAGTTGAAGAGCAGTACTTC
>TRBJ1-5|NA|TRBV28|many
CASSLNRAPNQPQHF
TGTGCCAGCAGTTTAAATCGGGCCCCCAATCAGCCCCAGCATTTT
>TRBJ1-1|NA|TRBV11-2|many
CASSLQGRAFF
TGTGCCAGCAGCCTGCAGGGCCGGGCTTTCTTT
>TRBJ1-1|NA|TRBV6-1|many
CASSETGSHTEAFF
TGTGCCAGCAGTGAAACAGGTTCTCACACTGAAGCTTTCTTT
>TRBJ1-5|NA|TRBV15|many
CATSRYGAGQPQHF
TGTGCCACCAGCAGATACGGGGCTGGGCAGCCCCAGCATTTT
>TRBJ2-7|TRBD1|TRBV28|many
CASSPTGTGDYEQYF
TGTGCCAGCAGCCCCACCGGGACAGGGGACTACGAGCAGTACTTC
>TRBJ1-5|NA|TRBV28|many
CASTTGYSNQPQHF
TGTGCCAGCACAACAGGCTATAGCAATCAGCCCCAGCATTTT
>TRBJ2-5|TRBD2|TRBV7-9|few
CASSGSRENGETQYF
TGTGCCAGCAGCGGGTCGCGGGAGAACGGAGAGACCCAGTACTTC
>TRBJ1-6|NA|TRBV19|many
CASRPIGETPLHF
TGTGCCAGTAGACCGATTGGCGAGACACCCCTCCACTTT
>TRBJ2-5|NA|TRBV2|many
CASSEGGGTGQETQYF
TGTGCCAGCAGTGAAGGTGGAGGTACGGGTCAAGAGACCCAGTACTTC
>TRBJ2-7|NA|TRBV20-1|NA
CSAIDSLTAYEQYF
TGCAGTGCCATAGATAGTCTGACAGCCTACGAGCAGTACTTC
>TRBJ2-7|NA|TRBV6-1|many
CASSEALRGEEQYF
TGTGCCAGCAGTGAAGCTCTCAGGGGCGAGGAGCAGTACTTC
>TRBJ2-5|TRBD2|TRBV27|few
CASTPLAGGETQYF
TGTGCCAGCACCCCACTTGCGGGGGGGGAGACCCAGTACTTC
>TRBJ2-7|TRBD2|TRBV7-2|many
CASSPREGGEQYF
TGTGCCAGCAGCCCGCGTGAGGGAGGGGAGCAGTACTTC
>TRBJ1-2|NA|TRBV7-2|few
CASSPQGQTNYGYTF
TGTGCCAGCAGTCCCCAGGGTCAGACTAACTATGGCTACACCTTC
>TRBJ1-5|TRBD1|TRBV6-1|NA
CASSEQGRGAQPQRF
TGTGCCAGCAGTGAGCAGGGCAGGGGGGCGCAGCCCCAGCGTTTT
>TRBJ1-2|TRBD1|TRBV24-1|many
CATKGQGNYGYTF
TGTGCCACCAAGGGACAGGGAAACTATGGCTACACCTTC
>TRBJ2-7|NA|TRBV6-1|many
CASRLRGAHEQYF
TGTGCCAGCAGGTTGAGAGGGGCCCACGAGCAGTACTTC
>TRBJ2-2|NA|TRBV5-1|few
CASSLAGPRDTGELFF
TGCGCCAGCAGCTTGGCCGGTCCACGCGACACCGGGGAGCTGTTTTTT
>TRBJ2-7|NA|TRBV28|many
CASSSSSPVTVYEQYF
TGTGCCAGCAGCTCCTCCTCCCCGGTGACAGTCTACGAGCAGTACTTC
>TRBJ2-2|NA|TRBV2|many
CASNQGNTGELFF
TGTGCCAGCAACCAGGGAAACACCGGGGAGCTGTTTTTT
>TRBJ2-2|NA|TRBV4-1|many
CASSQSGRNTGELFF
TGCGCCAGCAGCCAATCGGGACGTAACACCGGGGAGCTGTTTTTT
>TRBJ1-2|TRBD1|TRBV6-1|many
CASSTGTGRGYTF
TGTGCCAGCAGCACCGGGACAGGGAGAGGCTACACCTTC
>TRBJ2-7|NA|TRBV9|many
CASSATLDSYEQYF
TGTGCCAGCAGCGCCACTCTCGACAGCTACGAGCAGTACTTC